This T cell receptor (beta chain) comes out of a study of tumor and adjacent non-tumor tissue in lung cancer. In the study overall: Samples averaged around 4 million productive TCRbeta reads each. Overall study results and limits: Tumor repertoires had a smaller top 100 clone share than normal lung. Patients with more diverse tumor TCRs had worse survival.

The library came from three nested PCR rounds adapted from ARM-PCR protocols. TCRdb re-called the multiplex PCR reads through MiXCR, storing one row per CDR3 protein. The profile shows 91,000 or so distinct CDR3 sequences, less than 80% of them singletons. No cell sorting was done before RNA was extracted from the tissue. Between August and November 2014, newly diagnosed, chemotherapy-naive lung cancer patients underwent thoracic surgery in China. Germline-derived CDR1 and CDR2 are SGHRS and YFSETQ. This CDR3 is 13 amino acids long. A note on this clonotype: Its antigen remains unidentified. An end of the junction differs from the germline gene, which may be a read error.

The chain employs TRBV5-1 and TRBJ2-3, with TRBD2 matching over 8 bases. This TCR was sampled from a man aged 60 to 69 with non-small cell lung cancer. Sequenced: lung tumor tissue. The CDR3 sequence: CASGTSPADKQYF. CDR3 bases: TGCGCCAGCGGGACTAGTCCGGCGGATAAGCAGTATTTT.